This T cell receptor beta chain was found in a study of immune evolution from preneoplasia to lung adenocarcinoma. Study results and limitations: Normal lung had highest clonality; later lesions appeared denser, more diverse.

On this clone itself: Its specificity is not known.

Measured with immunoSEQ multiplex PCR; TCRdb has only the in-frame clones, and not every one. There are around 2,000 clones in the sample; under 85% occur only once, and about an eighth lies in the top ten. This CDR3 is 12 amino acids long. Trimming pared 0 bases from V and 4 bases from J, leaving 6 bases between. Germline CDR1 and CDR2: GTSNPN and SVGIG (reference sequence). Sample: FFPE adjacent normal lung tissue. The receptor's source is a person between 55 and 80 years old with lung adenocarcinoma. This sequence joins TRBV30 and TRBJ1-2, with D perhaps TRBD1 (5 bases). The DNA for the CDR3 is TGTGCCTGGAGTGTAGGGGCCTATGGCTACACCTTC. Translation gives CAWSVGAYGYTF.